The entry below describes one T cell receptor beta chain. The antigen remains undetermined. This sample stems from a study of T cell responses to AZD1222 COVID-19 vaccine. The study, taken as a whole, reports: Females outnumbered males among donors, who were mostly white British; clonal diversity was possibly underestimated.

Trimming shortened V by 4 bases and J by 8 bases, and 18 bases separated the two germline ends. CDR1 MGHRA and CDR2 YSYEKL come from the germline V gene. This CDR3 has 15 residues. Some clones are missing from TCRdb's copy, which holds only in-frame ones; the method was immunoSEQ multiplex PCR. The sample yields about 140,000 clones, more than 75% seen once. The sequence came from an adult who received the AZD1222 COVID-19 vaccine. Source: peripheral blood, taken 28 days after the second AZD1222 dose. V is TRBV4-1 and J is TRBJ2-1, with D uncertain. The CDR3 sequence is CASSRGRADGDEQFF. DNA of the CDR3: TGCGCCAGCAGCCGCGGTCGGGCGGATGGGGATGAGCAGTTCTTC.